The clone carrying this TCR beta chain was seen many times. Antigen unknown. The read falls 3 residues short of the CDR3 end, and the missing part is taken from the germline J gene. This sample is drawn from a study of T cell clonality in common variable immunodeficiency. General study results and limits: CVID subjects showed higher TCRbeta clonality than healthy controls.

Produced via immunoSEQ multiplex PCR; TCRdb's table is partial and in-frame only. This sample has about 81,000 clones, each found more than once. The CDR3 is made up of 14 amino acids. The germline gives CDR1 LNHDA, CDR2 SQIVND (reference sequence). V shed 3 bases and J shed 4 bases, with 11 bases lying between them. The sequence came from a person aged 18 to 69 in good health. Material: peripheral blood mononuclear cells. This sequence joins TRBV19 and TRBJ2-3; D is perhaps TRBD1 (5 bases). CDR3 in amino acids: CASSILQAADTQYF. CDR3 DNA (partial): TGTGCCAGTAGTATCCTACAGGCGGCAGATACG.